The sequence of this T cell receptor (beta chain) was determined in a study of shared clonotypes between healthy human individuals. Germline V gene data show CDR1 as MNHEY and CDR2 as SMNVEV (reference sequence). This CDR3 contains 14 residues. V gave up 4 bases and J gave up 5 bases, with 15 bases separating them. Some clones are missing from TCRdb's copy, which holds only in-frame ones; the method was immunoSEQ multiplex PCR. The table shows about 2.2 million clones, with 90% to 95% occurring only once. Regarding the study as a whole: At large depth, rarefaction still showed sorted-subset sequencing to be incomplete.

Comment on this clone: The antigen remains unidentified.

Terminally differentiated effector memory CD45RA+ cells were excluded by CCR7 positive selection of CD45RO-negative cells. Donors, without exception, were Caucasian adults residing in Nashville, Tennessee. The genes are TRBV27 and TRBJ2-7; D perhaps matches TRBD2 (6 bases). The clonotype was recovered from a man younger than 35 in good health. Some clones in this sample may be carry-over from other donors' samples. Input material: naive CD8+ T cells from PBMCs. The CDR3 coding sequence is TGTGCCAGCAGTTACTGGGACTCGGCCGACGAGCAGTACTTC. Its translation: CASSYWDSADEQYF.